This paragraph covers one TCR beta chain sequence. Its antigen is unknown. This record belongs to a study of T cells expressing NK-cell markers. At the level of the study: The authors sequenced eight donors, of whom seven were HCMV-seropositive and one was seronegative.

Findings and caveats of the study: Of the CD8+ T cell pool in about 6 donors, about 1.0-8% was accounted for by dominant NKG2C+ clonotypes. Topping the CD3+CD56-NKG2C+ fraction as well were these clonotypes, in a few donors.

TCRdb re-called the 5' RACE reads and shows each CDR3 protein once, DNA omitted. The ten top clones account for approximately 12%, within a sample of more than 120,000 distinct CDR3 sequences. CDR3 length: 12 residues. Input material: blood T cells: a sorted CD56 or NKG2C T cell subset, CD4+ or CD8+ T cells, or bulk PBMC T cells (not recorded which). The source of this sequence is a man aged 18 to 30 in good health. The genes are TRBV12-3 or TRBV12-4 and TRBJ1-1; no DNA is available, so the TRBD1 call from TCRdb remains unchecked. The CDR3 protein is CASTPRNHGAFF.